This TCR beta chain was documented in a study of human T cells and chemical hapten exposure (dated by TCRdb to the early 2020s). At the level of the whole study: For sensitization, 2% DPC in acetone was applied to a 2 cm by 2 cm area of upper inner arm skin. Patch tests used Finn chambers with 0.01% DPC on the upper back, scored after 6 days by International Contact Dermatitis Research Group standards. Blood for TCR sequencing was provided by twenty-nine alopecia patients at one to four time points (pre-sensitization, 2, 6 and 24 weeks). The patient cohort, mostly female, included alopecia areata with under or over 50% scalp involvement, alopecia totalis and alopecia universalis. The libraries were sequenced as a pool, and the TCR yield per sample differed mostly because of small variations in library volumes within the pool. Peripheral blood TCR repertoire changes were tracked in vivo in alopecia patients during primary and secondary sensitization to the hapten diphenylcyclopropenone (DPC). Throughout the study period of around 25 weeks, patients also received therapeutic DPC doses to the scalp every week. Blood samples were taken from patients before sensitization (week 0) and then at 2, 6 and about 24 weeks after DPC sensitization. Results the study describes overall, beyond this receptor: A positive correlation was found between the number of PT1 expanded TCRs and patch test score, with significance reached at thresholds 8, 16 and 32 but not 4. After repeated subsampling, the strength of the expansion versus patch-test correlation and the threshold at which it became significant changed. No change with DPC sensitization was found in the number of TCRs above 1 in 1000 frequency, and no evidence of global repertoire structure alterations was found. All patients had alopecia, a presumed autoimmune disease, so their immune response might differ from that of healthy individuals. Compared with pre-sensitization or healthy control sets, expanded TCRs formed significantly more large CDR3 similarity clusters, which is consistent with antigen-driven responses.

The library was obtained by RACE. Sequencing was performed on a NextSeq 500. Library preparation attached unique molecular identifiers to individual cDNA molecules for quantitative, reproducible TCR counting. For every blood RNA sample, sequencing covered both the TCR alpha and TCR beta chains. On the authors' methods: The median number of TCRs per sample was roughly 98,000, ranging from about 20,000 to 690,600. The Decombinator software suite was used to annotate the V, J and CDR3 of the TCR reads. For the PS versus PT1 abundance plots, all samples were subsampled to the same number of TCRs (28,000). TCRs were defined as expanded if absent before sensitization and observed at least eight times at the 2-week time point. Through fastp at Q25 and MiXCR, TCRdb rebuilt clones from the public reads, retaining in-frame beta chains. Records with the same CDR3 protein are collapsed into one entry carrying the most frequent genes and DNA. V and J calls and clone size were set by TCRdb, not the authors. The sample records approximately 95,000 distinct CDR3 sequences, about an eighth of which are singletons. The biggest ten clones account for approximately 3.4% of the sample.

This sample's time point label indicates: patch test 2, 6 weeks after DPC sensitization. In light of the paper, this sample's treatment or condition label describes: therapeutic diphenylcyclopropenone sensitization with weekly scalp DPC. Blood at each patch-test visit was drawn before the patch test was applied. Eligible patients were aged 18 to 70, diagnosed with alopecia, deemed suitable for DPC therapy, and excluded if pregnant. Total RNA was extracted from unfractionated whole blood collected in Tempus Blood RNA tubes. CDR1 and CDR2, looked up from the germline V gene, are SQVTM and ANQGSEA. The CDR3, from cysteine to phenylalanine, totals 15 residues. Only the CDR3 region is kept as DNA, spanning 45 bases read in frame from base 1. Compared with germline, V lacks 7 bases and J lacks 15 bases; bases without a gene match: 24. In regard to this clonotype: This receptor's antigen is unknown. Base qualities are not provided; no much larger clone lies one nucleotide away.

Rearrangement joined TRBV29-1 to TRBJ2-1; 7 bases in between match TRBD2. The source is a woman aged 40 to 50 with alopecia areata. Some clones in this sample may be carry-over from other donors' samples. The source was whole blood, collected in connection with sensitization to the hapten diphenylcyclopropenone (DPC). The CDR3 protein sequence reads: CSGWVISSGVQSGFF. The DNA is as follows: TGCAGCGGTTGGGTTATATCTAGCGGCGTTCAATCGGGGTTCTTC.